This T cell receptor (beta chain) appears in the sequencing data of a study of response to subunit inactivated influenza vaccine. From germline, CDR1 is MDHEN and CDR2 SYDVKM. This CDR3 has 20 residues. The ends lost 1 base at V and 2 bases at J; junction bases unmatched: 17. A single record per CDR3 protein comes from TCRdb applying MiXCR to the RT-PCR reads. The table records under 800,000 distinct CDR3 sequences, approximately 15% of them present only once. The receptor comes from a man aged 50 to 60 who received an inactivated influenza vaccine. The chain is built from TRBV28 and TRBJ2-3, with 8 bases fitting TRBD1. The starting material was PBMCs from blood, obtained approximately 15 days before vaccination. The CDR3, as DNA: TGTGCCAGCAGTTTATCGATCGGGGTAGACAGGGGCCGGACCACAGATACGCAGTATTTT. Its protein is CASSLSIGVDRGRTTDTQYF.